The clone carrying this T cell receptor (beta chain) was seen a single time. The target antigen is unknown. The data stem from a study of regulatory T cells in long-lasting Graves disease. Study results and caveats: Clonotypes that were public and shared totalled roughly 3,000 in persistent patients versus 966 in new patients.

Library construction for TCR beta used iRepertoire HTBI primers and Arm-PCR of CDR3 regions. Using its own MiXCR run on the multiplex PCR reads, TCRdb lists one record per CDR3 protein. In the table there are a few hundred thousand distinct CDR3 sequences, about a quarter of which are singletons. Described time point: persistent/refractory GD, antithyroid drugs over 5 years with positive TRAb. From RNA extracted from PBMCs, the TCR library was made. It was an endocrinology department in Xi'an, China, that provided the patients. The sequence was obtained from a female donor with Graves disease. The specimen comprised peripheral blood mononuclear cells (PBMCs), sampled when the disease was refractory, from a patient treated with antithyroid drugs.

The CDR3 DNA reads as TGTGCCAGTAGTCCAACCGGGATCGACAATGAGCAGTTCTTC. Translated: CASSPTGIDNEQFF. The rearrangement links TRBV19 to TRBJ2-1, with D possibly being TRBD2 (5 bases). Trimming removed 5 bases from V and 5 bases from J, with 13 bases in between. This CDR3 comprises 14 residues. CDR1 and CDR2 from the germline V gene are LNHDA and SQIVND (reference sequence).